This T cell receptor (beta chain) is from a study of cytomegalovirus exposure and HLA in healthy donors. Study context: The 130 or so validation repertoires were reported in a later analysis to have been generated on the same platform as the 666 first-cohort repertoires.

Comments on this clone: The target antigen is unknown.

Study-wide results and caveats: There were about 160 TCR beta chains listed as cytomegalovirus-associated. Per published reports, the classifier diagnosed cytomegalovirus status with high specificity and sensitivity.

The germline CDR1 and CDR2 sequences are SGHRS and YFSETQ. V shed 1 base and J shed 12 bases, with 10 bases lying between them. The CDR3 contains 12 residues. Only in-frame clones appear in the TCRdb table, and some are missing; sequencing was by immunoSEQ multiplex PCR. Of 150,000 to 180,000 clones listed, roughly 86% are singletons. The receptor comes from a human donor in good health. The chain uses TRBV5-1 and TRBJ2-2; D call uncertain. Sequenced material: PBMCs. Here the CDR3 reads CASSLRLGQLFF. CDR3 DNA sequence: TGCGCCAGCAGCTTGAGATTGGGCCAGCTGTTTTTT.